Each of the 2 T cell receptor beta chains below was sequenced from the same sample in a study of response to subunit inactivated influenza vaccine. TCRdb analysed the RT-PCR reads with MiXCR anew, one entry per CDR3 protein. The table includes about 500,000 distinct CDR3 sequences, over 10% detected once. The sequencing here drew on PBMCs from blood, taken roughly 45 days after vaccination. These receptors were obtained from a man aged 45 to 65 who received an inactivated influenza vaccine.

The CDR3 DNA reads TGTGCCAGCAGTCCTGGACAGGGGCTAGTAGGTTCCCTCCACTTT. Its protein product is CASSPGQGLVGSLHF. J is TRBJ1-6 and V is TRBV12-3 or TRBV12-4; 9 bases align to TRBD1. This CDR3 region has 15 residues. Unmatched junction bases numbered 13, after V lost 5 bases and J lost 14 bases.

This clonotype was found many times. J is TRBJ2-2 and V is TRBV12-3 or TRBV12-4; TRBD1 matches 8 bases. The CDR3 covers 14 residues. V lost 5 bases to trimming and J lost 4 bases; unmatched junction nucleotides: 3. The CDR3 sequence is CASSMDRVTGELFF. Here the CDR3 DNA reads TGTGCCAGCAGTATGGACAGGGTCACCGGGGAGCTGTTTTTT.